This paragraph reports one T cell receptor (beta chain). This sample was included in a study of siplizumab effects on memory and regulatory T cells. Repertoires were generated with immunoSEQ multiplex PCR, while TCRdb's copy carries only in-frame clones and drops some. The table has roughly 92,000 clones, roughly 94% seen once. Germline V gene data show CDR1 as MDHEN and CDR2 as SYDVKM. Trimming at V came to 8 bases and at J to 5 bases, leaving 6 bases not matched to a gene. This CDR3 contains 14 residues. This TCR came from a human donor in good health. The chain is built from TRBV28 and TRBJ2-2, with 9 nucleotides matching TRBD1. Input material: non-Treg CD4+ T cells sorted from blood. CDR3 coding DNA: TGTGCCAGCGTACGGGACAGGGTGACCGGGGAGCTGTTTTTT. This codes for CASVRDRVTGELFF.